This T cell receptor beta chain was profiled in a study of PD-L1 blockade in urothelial cancer. Study background: Analysis of blood occurred 3 weeks (second dose) and 6 weeks after treatment start.

About this clone: This sample includes further DNA sequences coding for the same CDR3.

CDR1 and CDR2 from the germline V gene are SQVTM and ANQGSEA. This CDR3 is built from 12 residues. V was cut by 2 bases and J by 1 base, with 4 bases left in between. Method: immunoSEQ multiplex PCR; TCRdb's copy keeps in-frame clones and lacks some. The sample holds 70,000 or so clones, around four fifths seen once. Urothelial carcinoma, locally advanced or metastatic, affected the patients. The J gene is TRBJ2-3, the V gene TRBV29-1, with D unclear. This specimen was PBMCs, taken around atezolizumab (anti-PD-L1) treatment. This TCR was sampled from a man aged 65 to 85 with urothelial cancer. The CDR3 region has the DNA TGCAGCGTTGAACCAGGCACAGATACGCAGTATTTT. The encoded protein is CSVEPGTDTQYF.